A single sample gave rise to the 5 T cell receptor beta chains below, sequenced in a study of identical twins. TCRdb independently ran MiXCR on the 5' RACE reads; one entry per CDR3 protein. The repertoire holds a few hundred thousand distinct CDR3 sequences, with around 24% as singletons. The same sample was also used in a study of T cells expressing NK-cell markers.

The sequencing sample was made of CD4+ T cells sorted from blood. The receptor set was obtained from a woman between 18 and 30 years old in good health.

This clonotype was counted between two and nine times. The chain is built from TRBV7-2 and TRBJ2-1; weak D call: TRBD2 (6 bases). Germline lookup yields CDR1 SGHTA and CDR2 FQGNSA. The CDR3 contains 16 residues. Trimming cost V 3 bases and J 6 bases, with 18 bases left between them. CDR3 sequence (DNA): TGTGCCAGCAGCTTCACTAGCTTTCAGCCATCCAATGAGCAGTTCTTC. Translation gives CASSFTSFQPSNEQFF. Based on the CDR3 plus reference TRBV7-2 and TRBJ2-1, the full variable domain is GAGVSQSPSNKVTEKGKDVELRCDPISGHTALYWYRQSLGQGLEFLIYFQGNSAPDKSGLPSDRFSAERTGGSVSTLTIQRTQQEDSAVYLCASSFTSFQPSNEQFFGPGTRLTVL.

This clonotype was seen at least ten times. This chain uses TRBV12-3 or TRBV12-4 with TRBJ2-7; no firm D call. V was pared by 6 bases and J by 3 bases, with 9 bases between. The CDR3 has 12 amino acids. This CDR3 is CASSLRSYEQYF. The DNA of the CDR3 is TGTGCCAGCAGCCTCCGGAGCTACGAGCAGTACTTC.

This clonotype was seen only a few times. The chain uses TRBV5-1 and TRBJ2-1; D gene uncertain. Germline CDR1 SGHRS, CDR2 YFSETQ. The CDR3 runs 13 residues. The V and J ends lost 4 bases and 4 bases respectively, with 9 bases between them. CDR3 in amino acids: CASSPDPYNEQFF. The CDR3 DNA sequence: TGCGCCAGCAGCCCCGACCCTTACAATGAGCAGTTCTTC.

This clonotype was counted a single time. The chain employs TRBV20-1 and TRBJ2-7; the D gene is possibly TRBD2 (5 bases). The V end was cut by 1 base, the J end by 2 bases, with 12 bases between. The CDR3 is 14 residues long. Germline loops: CDR1 DFQATT, CDR2 SNEGSKA (reference sequence). The CDR3 sequence is CSARVRGITYEQYF. CDR3 nucleotide sequence: TGCAGTGCTAGAGTACGGGGTATCACCTACGAGCAGTACTTC.

In this sample, this clonotype turned up a few times. The rearrangement joins TRBV3-1 to TRBJ2-7; TRBD2 matches at 9 bases. The CDR3 totals 15 residues. Germline assignment: CDR1 LGHDT and CDR2 YNNKEL (reference sequence). V gave up 1 base and J gave up 2 bases; unmatched junction bases: 3. CDR3 residues: CASSQGAGGTYEQYF. The CDR3 nucleotides read TGTGCCAGCAGCCAAGGAGCGGGGGGAACCTACGAGCAGTACTTC.